Below, 5 T cell receptor beta chains from the same sample are listed, as sequenced in a study of Graves' ophthalmopathy and Graves' hyperthyroidism. The authors amplified TCR beta CDR3 regions, and they did so from RNA transcripts for repertoire sequencing. The library came from an HTBI-primed first-round RT-PCR and a second-round multiplex PCR. Each CDR3 protein is one row after TCRdb ran MiXCR on the multiplex PCR reads. The table includes about 39,000 distinct CDR3 sequences, around half detected once. The specimen sequenced was peripheral blood. These receptors were obtained from an adult woman with stable Graves' hyperthyroidism.

This clonotype came up many times. The chain is built from TRBV11-2 and TRBJ1-6; TRBD1 is a possible D gene (5 bases). Germline-derived CDR1 and CDR2 are SGHAT and FQNNGV. This CDR3 comprises 16 residues. V gave up 4 bases and J gave up 4 bases, with 14 bases separating them. CDR3 coding DNA: TGTGCCAGCAGCTCATTCCCGGGACTTTATAATTCACCCCTCCACTTT. It is translated as CASSSFPGLYNSPLHF. Full variable domain (rest looked up from reference TRBV11-2 and TRBJ1-6): EAGVAQSPRYKIIEKRQSVAFWCNPISGHATLYWYQQILGQGPKLLIQFQNNGVVDDSQLPKDRFSAERLKGVDSTLKIQPAKLEDSAVYLCASSSFPGLYNSPLHFGNGTRLTVT.

Regarding this clonotype: Likely a read error: the CDR3 ends without its conserved phenylalanine or tryptophan. It is unclear where the CDR3 begins or ends on the DNA, so no DNA is shown, and the CDR3 is as TCRdb lists it. V and J are TRBV7-3 and TRBJ2-5. The CDR3 length equals 13 residues, ends included. Germline CDR1 SGHTA, CDR2 FQGTGA. CDR3: CASSQDDWDARYL.

This chain joins TRBV6-2 or TRBV6-3 and TRBJ2-7; 8 nucleotides align to TRBD2. V shed 4 bases and J 0 bases; nucleotides not matched to a gene: 2. The V gene's germline CDR1 is MNHEY and CDR2 SVGEGT. The CDR3 is made up of 14 amino acids. The CDR3 DNA reads TGTGCCAGCAGTTCGACTAGCGACTCCTACGAGCAGTACTTC. Translated, it gives CASSSTSDSYEQYF.

This clonotype was counted at least ten times. The genes are TRBV27 and TRBJ2-5; 11 positions agree with TRBD2. Germline assignment: CDR1 MNHEY and CDR2 SMNVEV (reference sequence). With 4 bases clipped from V and 5 bases from J, the junction kept 9 bases outside the gene matches. The CDR3 runs 16 residues. The CDR3 loop reads CASSSRLAGRIETQYF. CDR3 coding DNA: TGTGCCAGCAGTTCCAGACTAGCGGGAAGGATTGAGACCCAGTACTTC.

The chain employs TRBV7-9 and TRBJ1-1; 9 positions match TRBD1. Trimming removed 5 bases from V and 3 bases from J; junction bases left unmatched: 1. The CDR3 runs 13 residues. Germline values: CDR1 SEHNR, CDR2 FQNEAQ (reference sequence). This CDR3 reads CASSRQGDTEAFF. CDR3 coding DNA: TGTGCCAGCAGCCGACAGGGGGACACTGAAGCTTTCTTT.